The T cell receptor (beta chain) under discussion was sequenced for a study of human T cells and chemical hapten exposure. Whole-study context: Throughout a study of approximately 25 weeks, patients underwent weekly scalp administration of diphenylcyclopropenone doses. Findings and caveats of the study: Sensitizing with DPC caused no change in TCRs above 1 in 1000 frequency. Donors were affected by alopecia, so their immune reaction might vary from that of healthy individuals. The count of PT1 expanded TCRs correlated positively with patch test score.

The table lists this clonotype with a few counts. Its antigen is still unknown. Trimming took 4 bases from V and 7 from J, leaving 12 bases between them. The germline V gene encodes CDR1 SGHRS and CDR2 YFSETQ. The CDR3 spans 14 residues. Time point denoted: patch test 3, about 24 weeks after DPC sensitization. Sample treatment: therapeutic diphenylcyclopropenone sensitization with weekly scalp DPC. TCRdb ran MiXCR on the RACE reads and lists one entry per CDR3 protein. The sample lists roughly 53,000 distinct CDR3 sequences; 9% to 10% were seen once. This TCR was sampled from a woman between 35 and 50 years old with alopecia areata. Some clones in this sample may be carry-over from other donors' samples. Sequencing used whole blood, obtained in connection with sensitization to the hapten diphenylcyclopropenone (DPC). V is TRBV5-1 and J is TRBJ1-6; no firm D call. This CDR3 reads CASSQEIGNSPLHF. CDR3 in DNA: TGCGCCAGCAGCCAGGAAATAGGCAATTCACCCCTCCACTTT.